This T cell receptor beta chain is from a study of STAT5B mutations in CD4+ large granular lymphocyte leukemia. Overall study findings and caveats: Approximately 25% of private leukemic clonotypes occurred rarely in other patients' non-leukemic repertoires.

The germline V gene encodes CDR1 MDHEN and CDR2 SYDVKM. This CDR3 has 11 amino acids. V was clipped by 3 bases and J by 5 bases, with 5 bases between them. Sequenced by immunoSEQ multiplex PCR; TCRdb stores in-frame clones only, minus some. The sample lists 4,600 or so clones; roughly 78% were seen once. A word on this clone: The antigen remains unidentified.

The origin of this receptor is a man aged 70 or older with CD4+ T-cell large granular lymphocyte leukemia. The V call is TRBV28, the J call TRBJ2-7; the D is unclear. Input material: PBMCs. CDR3 sequence reads: CASSFTHEQYF. The CDR3 nucleotides read TGTGCCAGCAGTTTTACCCACGAGCAGTACTTC.